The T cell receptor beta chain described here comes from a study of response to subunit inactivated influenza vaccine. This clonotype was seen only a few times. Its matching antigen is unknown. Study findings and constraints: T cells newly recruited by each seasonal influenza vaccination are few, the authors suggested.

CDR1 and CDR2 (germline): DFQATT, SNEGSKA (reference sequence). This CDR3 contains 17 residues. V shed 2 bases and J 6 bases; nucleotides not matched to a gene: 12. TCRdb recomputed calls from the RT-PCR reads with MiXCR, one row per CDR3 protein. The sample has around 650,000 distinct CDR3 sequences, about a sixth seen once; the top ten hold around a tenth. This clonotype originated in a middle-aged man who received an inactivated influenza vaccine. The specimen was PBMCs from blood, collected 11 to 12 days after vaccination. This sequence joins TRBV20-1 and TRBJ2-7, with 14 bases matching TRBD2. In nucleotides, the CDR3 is TGCAGTGCTAGAACTCCGGGACTAGCGGGAGAAAAACGCGAGCAGTACTTC. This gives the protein CSARTPGLAGEKREQYF.